The TCR beta chain under discussion was sequenced for a study of T cells in Graves' hyperthyroidism and ophthalmopathy. A remark on this clonotype: Its antigen is currently unknown.

Study results and limitations: Most thyroid clonotypes expanded above 0.001 appeared in blood too.

The CDR3 covers 11 residues. The germline V gene has CDR1 SQVTM and CDR2 ANQGSEA. Trimming removed 4 bases at V and 6 bases at J, with 9 bases between. Amplification of TCR beta CDR3 regions was performed using RNA transcripts as template. First-round RT-PCR of the TCR CDR3 relied on the HTBI primer set. TCRdb reprocessed the multiplex PCR reads with MiXCR, giving one entry per CDR3 protein. The sample carries approximately 690,000 distinct CDR3 sequences, roughly 20% recorded once. Material for sequencing was blood. This chain uses TRBV29-1 with TRBJ1-2; tentative D call: TRBD1 (6 bases). The TCR originated in a man between 25 and 39 years old with Graves' ophthalmopathy. CDR3 nucleotide sequence: TGCAGCGTTGTACAGGGCGATGGCTACACCTTC. Its protein product is CSVVQGDGYTF.